A single T cell receptor (beta chain) is shown here with its context. The sample comes from a study of post-analysis software for immune sequencing data. Tagging with unique molecular identifiers was a feature of the TCR beta cDNA libraries. TCRdb re-analysed the PCR reads in MiXCR, keeping a single row per CDR3 protein. The sample lists approximately 770,000 distinct CDR3 sequences, roughly 46% occurring once. The receptor was derived from a girl aged 5-17 years with multiple sclerosis. The sequenced sample was blood.

The CDR3 here is CASSQPGYYEQYF. The CDR3, as DNA: TGTGCCAGCAGCCAACCAGGGTACTACGAGCAGTACTTC. V and J are TRBV7-9 and TRBJ2-7, with D perhaps TRBD1 (5 bases). V was cut by 5 bases and J by 3 bases, with 11 bases left in between. This CDR3 spans 13 amino acids. Germline CDR1 SEHNR, CDR2 FQNEAQ (reference sequence).